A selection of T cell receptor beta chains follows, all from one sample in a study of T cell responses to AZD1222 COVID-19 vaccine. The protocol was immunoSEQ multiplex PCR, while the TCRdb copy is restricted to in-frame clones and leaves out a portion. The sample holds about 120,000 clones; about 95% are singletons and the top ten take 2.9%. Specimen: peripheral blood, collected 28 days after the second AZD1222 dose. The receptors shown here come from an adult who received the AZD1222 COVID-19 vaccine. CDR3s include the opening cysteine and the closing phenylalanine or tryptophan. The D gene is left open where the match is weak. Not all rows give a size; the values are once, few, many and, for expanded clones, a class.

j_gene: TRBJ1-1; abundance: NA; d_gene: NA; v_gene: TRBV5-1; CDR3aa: CASSWSPPGRGMNTEAFF; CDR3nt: TGCGCCAGCAGCTGGAGCCCCCCAGGGAGGGGCATGAACACTGAAGCTTTCTTT
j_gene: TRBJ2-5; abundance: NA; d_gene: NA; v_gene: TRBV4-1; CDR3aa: CASSQPTTRGEGTQYF; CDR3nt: TGCGCCAGCAGCCAGCCTACTACCAGGGGGGAGGGGACCCAGTACTTC
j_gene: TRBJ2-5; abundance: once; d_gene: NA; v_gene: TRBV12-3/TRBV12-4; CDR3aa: CASSSGATETQYF; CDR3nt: TGTGCCAGCAGTTCTGGGGCTACAGAGACCCAGTACTTC
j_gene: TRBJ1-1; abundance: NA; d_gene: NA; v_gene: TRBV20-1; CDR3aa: CSARGLSEAFF; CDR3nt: TGCAGTGCTAGAGGGCTGAGTGAAGCTTTCTTT
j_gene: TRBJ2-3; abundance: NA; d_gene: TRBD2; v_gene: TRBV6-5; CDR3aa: CASTPGGDTQYF; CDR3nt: TGTGCCAGCACCCCCGGGGGGGATACGCAGTATTTT
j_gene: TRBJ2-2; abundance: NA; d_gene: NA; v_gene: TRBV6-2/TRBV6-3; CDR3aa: CASSPGTLTGELFF; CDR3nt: TGTGCCAGCAGCCCAGGTACCTTAACCGGGGAGCTGTTTTTT
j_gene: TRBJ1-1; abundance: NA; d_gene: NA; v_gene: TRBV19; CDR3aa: CASSLMNTEAFF; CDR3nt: TGTGCCAGTAGTTTGATGAACACTGAAGCTTTCTTT
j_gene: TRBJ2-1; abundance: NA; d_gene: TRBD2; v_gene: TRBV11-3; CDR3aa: CASSPSPAGDNEQFF; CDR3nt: TGTGCCAGCAGCCCCTCCCCAGCGGGGGACAATGAGCAGTTCTTC
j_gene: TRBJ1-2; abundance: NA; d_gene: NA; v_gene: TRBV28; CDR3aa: CASSFQDGYTF; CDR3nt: TGTGCCAGCAGTTTTCAAGATGGCTACACCTTC
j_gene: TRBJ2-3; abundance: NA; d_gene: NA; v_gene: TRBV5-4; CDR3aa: CASSFQVTQYF; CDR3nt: TGTGCCAGCAGCTTTCAGGTTACGCAGTATTTT
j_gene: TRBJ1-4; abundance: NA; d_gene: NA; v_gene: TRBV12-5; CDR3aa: CASGLGLSTNEKLFF; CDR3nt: TGTGCTAGTGGTTTGGGTCTTTCGACTAATGAAAAACTGTTTTTT
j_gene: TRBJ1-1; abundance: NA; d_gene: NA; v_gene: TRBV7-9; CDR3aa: CASSLGGVVKAFF; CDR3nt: TGTGCCAGCAGCTTAGGGGGGGTAGTAAAAGCTTTCTTT
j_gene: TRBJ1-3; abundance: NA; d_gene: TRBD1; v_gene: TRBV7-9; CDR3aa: CASSSGQGMDF; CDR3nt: TGTGCCAGCAGCTCCGGACAGGGTATGGATTTT
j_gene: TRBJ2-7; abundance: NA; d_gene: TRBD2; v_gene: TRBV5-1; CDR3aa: CASSLTSAYEQYF; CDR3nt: TGCGCCAGCAGCTTGACTAGCGCCTACGAGCAGTACTTC
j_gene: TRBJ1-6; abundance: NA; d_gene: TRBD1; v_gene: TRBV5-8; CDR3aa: CASSLRLTGTVNSPLHF; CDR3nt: TGTGCCAGCAGCTTGCGTTTAACAGGGACAGTAAATTCACCCCTCCACTTT
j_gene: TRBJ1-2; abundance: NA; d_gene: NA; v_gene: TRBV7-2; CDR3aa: CASSLDGTVGGYTF; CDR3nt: TGTGCCAGCAGCTTAGACGGAACCGTTGGAGGCTACACCTTC
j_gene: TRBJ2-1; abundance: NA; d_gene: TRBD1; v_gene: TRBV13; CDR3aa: CASSKRQGALSSSYNEQFF; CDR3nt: TGTGCCAGCAGTAAAAGACAGGGCGCCCTTTCGAGCTCCTACAATGAGCAGTTCTTC
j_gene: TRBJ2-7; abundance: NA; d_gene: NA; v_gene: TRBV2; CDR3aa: CASSGGQTGFYEQYF; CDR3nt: TGTGCCAGCAGCGGGGGACAGACCGGATTTTACGAGCAGTACTTC
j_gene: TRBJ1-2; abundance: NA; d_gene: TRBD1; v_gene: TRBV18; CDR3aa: CASSPRREGASYGYTF; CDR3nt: TGTGCCAGCTCACCAAGGAGGGAGGGGGCCTCCTATGGCTACACCTTC
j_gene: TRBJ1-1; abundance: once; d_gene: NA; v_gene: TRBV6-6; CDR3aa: CASSYSEQYLTEAFF; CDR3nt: TGTGCCAGCAGTTACTCAGAACAGTATCTCACTGAAGCTTTCTTT
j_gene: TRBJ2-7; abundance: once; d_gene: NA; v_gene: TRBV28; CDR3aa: CASSPATVVSYEQYF; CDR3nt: TGTGCCAGCAGTCCAGCGACAGTCGTATCCTACGAGCAGTACTTC
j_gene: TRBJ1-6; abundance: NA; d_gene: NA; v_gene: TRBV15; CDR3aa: CATSRDLDNSPLHF; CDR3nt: TGTGCCACCAGCAGAGATCTGGATAATTCACCCCTCCACTTT
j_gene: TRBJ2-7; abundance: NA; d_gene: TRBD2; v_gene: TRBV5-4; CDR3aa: CASSPPGIAGGAYEQYF; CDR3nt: TGTGCCAGCAGCCCGCCGGGAATAGCGGGGGGGGCCTACGAGCAGTACTTC
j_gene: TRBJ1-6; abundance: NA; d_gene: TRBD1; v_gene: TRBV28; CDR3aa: CASERGHGTEYDSPLHF; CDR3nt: TGTGCCAGCGAACGGGGCCACGGGACAGAGTATGATTCACCCCTCCACTTT
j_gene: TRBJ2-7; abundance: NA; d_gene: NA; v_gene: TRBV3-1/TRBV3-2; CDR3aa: CASSQVAYEQYF; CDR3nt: TGTGCCAGCAGCCAGGTAGCTTACGAGCAGTACTTC
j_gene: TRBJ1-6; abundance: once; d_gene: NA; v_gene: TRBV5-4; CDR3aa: CASSLEGAGARSPLHF; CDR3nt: TGTGCCAGCAGCTTGGAAGGGGCAGGGGCGAGGTCACCCCTCCACTTT
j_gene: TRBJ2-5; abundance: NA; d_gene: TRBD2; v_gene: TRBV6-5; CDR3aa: CASSSRPGGYLETQYF; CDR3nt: TGTGCCAGCAGTTCCCGGCCGGGGGGGTATTTAGAGACCCAGTACTTC
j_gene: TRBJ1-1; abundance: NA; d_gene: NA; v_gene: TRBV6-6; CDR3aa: CASSPDGEAFF; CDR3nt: TGTGCCAGCAGTCCCGACGGAGAAGCTTTCTTT
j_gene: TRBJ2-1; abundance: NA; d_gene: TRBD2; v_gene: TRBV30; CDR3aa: CAWTSRGGLASNEQFF; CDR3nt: TGTGCCTGGACATCTCGCGGGGGACTAGCGTCCAATGAGCAGTTCTTC
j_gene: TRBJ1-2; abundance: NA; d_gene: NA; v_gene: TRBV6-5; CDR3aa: CASVTNYGYTF; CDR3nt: TGTGCCAGCGTCACTAACTATGGCTACACCTTC
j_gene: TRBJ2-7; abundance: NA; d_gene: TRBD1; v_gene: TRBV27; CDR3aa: CASSLLDRGYEQYF; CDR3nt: TGTGCCAGCAGTTTGCTTGACAGGGGATACGAGCAGTACTTC
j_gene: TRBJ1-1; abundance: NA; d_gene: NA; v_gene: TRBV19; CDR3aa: CASSENTEAFF; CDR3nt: TGTGCCAGTTCCGAGAACACTGAAGCTTTCTTT
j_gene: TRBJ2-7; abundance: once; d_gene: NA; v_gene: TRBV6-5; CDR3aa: CASSYSESLTEQYF; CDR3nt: TGTGCCAGCAGTTACTCTGAATCATTAACCGAGCAGTACTTC
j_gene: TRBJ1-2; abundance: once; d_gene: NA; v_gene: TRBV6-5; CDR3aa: CASSHGPGYGYTF; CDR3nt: TGTGCCAGCAGTCACGGCCCGGGGTATGGCTACACCTTC
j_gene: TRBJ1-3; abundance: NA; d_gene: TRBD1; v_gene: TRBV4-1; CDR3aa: CASSHIGTASGNTIYF; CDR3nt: TGCGCCAGCAGCCACATAGGGACAGCCTCTGGAAACACCATATATTTT
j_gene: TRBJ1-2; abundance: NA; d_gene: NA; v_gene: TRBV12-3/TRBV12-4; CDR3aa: CASSPAGINGYTF; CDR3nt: TGTGCCAGCAGTCCCGCGGGGATAAATGGCTACACCTTC